The sequence of this T cell receptor beta chain was determined in a study of T cells after yellow fever vaccination. For the study at large: The authors prepared low-cell-number fractions using SMART-Seq v4 Ultra Low Input. Findings and limits, study-wide: Contaminating bulk clonotypes could be abundant in FACS-sorted repertoires. Secondary responses were weaker yet peaked faster, day 5 versus 15.

V lost 5 bases and J lost 5, with 13 bases in between. Germline-derived CDR1 and CDR2 are SGHTA and FQGNSA. This CDR3 contains 13 residues. This clonotype was observed a handful of times. The antigen is undetermined. TCRdb reprocessed the 5' RACE reads with MiXCR, giving one entry per CDR3 protein. This table has about 300,000 distinct CDR3 sequences, 6.8% appearing once. Sequenced here: PBMCs, sampled approximately 47 days after the first yellow fever vaccination. This clonotype was sampled from a man aged 18 to 30 who received the YFV17D yellow fever vaccine. J is TRBJ2-7 and V is TRBV7-2, with D uncertain. CDR3 nucleotides: TGTGCCAGCAGCCTCCGCAGGCAGGACGAGCAGTACGTC. It specifies CASSLRRQDEQYV.